A single sample gave rise to the 2 T cell receptor beta chains below, sequenced in a study of T cell repertoires in aging, cancer and after chemotherapy. Amplification of TCR beta used genomic DNA extracted from peripheral blood. Multiplex touch-down PCR with TRB-A/B primers amplified rearranged V-D-J TRB sequences. TCRdb used MiXCR to reprocess the multiplex PCR reads, holding one entry per CDR3 protein. Of fewer than 2,000 distinct CDR3 sequences in the sample, 15% to 20% were seen once. The specimen was blood. Every receptor here comes from a human donor with a solid tumor.

The rearrangement links TRBV11-1 to TRBJ1-1, with D perhaps TRBD1 (5 bases). Deletions cut 3 bases from V and 4 bases from J, with 12 bases between. The germline gives CDR1 SGHAT, CDR2 FQDESV (reference sequence). The length of the CDR3 is 14 residues. The CDR3 DNA reads as TGTGCCAGCAGCTTGTTGGGGGAGACCACTGAAGCTTTCTTT. This translates into CASSLLGETTEAFF.

V and J are TRBV15 and TRBJ2-3; no firm D call. Trimming removed 0 bases from V and 4 bases from J, with 8 bases in between. The CDR3 is made up of 14 amino acids. Germline V gene lookup returns CDR1 LNHNV and CDR2 YYDKDF (reference sequence). The CDR3 sequence: CATSRDLIADTQYF. For the CDR3, the DNA is TGTGCCACCAGCAGAGATTTGATTGCAGATACGCAGTATTTT.